A selection of T cell receptor beta chains follows, all from one sample in a study of T cell responses to AZD1222 COVID-19 vaccine. Assay used: immunoSEQ multiplex PCR; TCRdb lists only in-frame clones, some missing. The sample gives 150,000 or so clones, around 90% of which show up once; 1.3% is in the top ten. This specimen was peripheral blood, taken 28 days after the second AZD1222 dose. The source is an adult who received the AZD1222 COVID-19 vaccine. CDR3s leave out the opening cysteine and the closing phenylalanine or tryptophan.

CDR3aa	v_gene	j_gene	len
AISTGTGELF	TRBV10-3	TRBJ2-2	10
ASSSAGQRNQPQH	TRBV6-2/TRBV6-3	TRBJ1-5	13
AWTESSYEQY	TRBV30	TRBJ2-7	10
ASGLGGEQF	TRBV12-5	TRBJ2-1	9
ASSLGEVTNQPQH	TRBV5-1	TRBJ1-5	13
ASSLVNQETQY	TRBV7-9	TRBJ2-5	11
ASSPTGTAEAF	TRBV5-4	TRBJ1-1	11
ASSPFPHRGGDNEQF	TRBV7-8	TRBJ2-1	15
ASSWVGNTGELF	TRBV6-2/TRBV6-3	TRBJ2-2	12
ASSYGGLNEKLF	TRBV27	TRBJ1-4	12
ASSLRTRGRGNTIY	TRBV5-8	TRBJ1-3	14
ASSLGADPYEQY	TRBV27	TRBJ2-7	12
ASSSTSGRVGETQY	TRBV5-1	TRBJ2-5	14
ASSGPNEKLF	TRBV5-1	TRBJ1-4	10
ARSVAIGQF	TRBV2	TRBJ2-1	9
ASSLRDAPAF	TRBV28	TRBJ1-1	10
ASRFDLNTEAF	TRBV6-5	TRBJ1-1	11
ASSDSGTNYGYT	TRBV2	TRBJ1-2	12
ASSKVYWPRPPVVAGELF	TRBV21-1	TRBJ2-2	18
ASSLTGQPSYEQY	TRBV27	TRBJ2-7	13
ASSLQGDANGYT	TRBV5-1	TRBJ1-2	12
ASSPGQGGGYT	TRBV18	TRBJ1-2	11
ATATGPRGEQY	TRBV11-2	TRBJ2-7	11
ASSQVTYSYEQY	TRBV4-3	TRBJ2-7	12
ASSDDPGTGTHRAYGYT	TRBV6-4	TRBJ1-2	17
SVGENTEAF	TRBV29-1	TRBJ1-1	9
ASSFTSAYNEQF	TRBV11-3	TRBJ2-1	12
ASSPPGTGDYEQY	TRBV14	TRBJ2-7	13
ASTRTANQPQH	TRBV2	TRBJ1-5	11
ASGFAPGTSGNTIY	TRBV28	TRBJ1-3	14
ASSPAIQETQY	TRBV18	TRBJ2-5	11
ASSSTGTATDTQY	TRBV11-2	TRBJ2-3	13
ASRPGTGGTNEKLF	TRBV2	TRBJ1-4	14
ASTTDRPYGYT	TRBV19	TRBJ1-2	11
ASSIVPLPDSPLH	TRBV19	TRBJ1-6	13
ASSSTRGKTADTQY	TRBV11-2	TRBJ2-3	14
ASSPRGQGQYGYT	TRBV7-6	TRBJ1-2	13
ASSPMRLAGGGGQETQY	TRBV7-9	TRBJ2-5	17
AISEAGSYGYT	TRBV10-3	TRBJ1-2	11